This T cell receptor beta chain was identified during a study of CD8+ T cells in alopecia areata (dated by TCRdb to 2017 to 2018). About the study as a whole: The treated patients took part in an open-label pilot trial in which moderate-to-severe alopecia areata was treated with oral tofacitinib at 5 to 10 mg twice daily. Tofacitinib was given for 6 to 18 months, followed by 6 months of follow-up off drug to assess delayed response and recurrence. Disease severity in treated patients was measured with the SALT score, which quantifies the percentage of affected scalp surface area. High-throughput TCRbeta sequencing was used to examine T cell clonal expansion in alopecia areata in both the C3H/HeJ mouse model and human patients. Scalp tissue and sorted CD4+ and CD8+ peripheral blood T cells from patchy and totalis/universalis alopecia areata patients and from healthy controls were covered by human TCRbeta sequencing. Biopsies were taken from tofacitinib-treated patients at baseline and again at 4 and 24 weeks into treatment, and several of those patients also had a later scalp biopsy. Clonality in the scalp was compared among normal scalp (n=4), patchy alopecia areata scalp (n=8), and alopecia totalis/universalis scalp (n=8). The RNA source kit depended on sample type: the PAXgene miRNA kit for fixed scalp, the miRNeasy kit for PBMCs, and the RNeasy kit for mouse skin. TCRbeta CDR3 regions were amplified by immunoSEQ multiplex PCR using 35 Vbeta forward and 13 Jbeta reverse primers.

Of note for this clone: What this receptor recognizes is not known. Base quality data are lacking; no much larger clone is found one base away.

The label giving this sample's time point can be read as: less than 30 weeks on oral tofacitinib. Interpreted using the paper, the treatment or condition label stands for: oral pan-JAK inhibitor, 5-10 mg twice daily. Lesional scalp punch biopsies and peripheral blood were collected from alopecia areata patients. After PBMCs were isolated by density centrifugation and stained for CD3, CD4 and CD8, a FACSAria was used to sort CD4+ and CD8+ T cells. Here is what the overall study found, with its caveats: Lesional scalp, especially in alopecia totalis/universalis, showed higher clonality and more expanded CD8+ clones than normal scalp, suggesting antigenic drive. The treated cohort was small, with a single nonresponder, so links between baseline CD8+ expansion and response need larger studies. Scalp clonality and the number of expanded CD8+ clones among the top 100 scalp clones were significantly decreased by tofacitinib. Many expanded lesional clones persisted in scalp and blood during tofacitinib treatment, which may partly explain relapse after stopping treatment. Scalp TCR repertoire analysis is complicated because resident alphabeta T cells in normal human skin are also sequenced, whereas mouse skin is dominated by gammadelta T cells. TCR sequences shared between patients were less clear than in mice, possibly partly because of HLA diversity in the patient population.

V sheds 4 bases and J sheds 2 bases, leaving 13 bases between their ends. Reading the germline V gene gives CDR1 SGHDT and CDR2 YYEEEE. From cysteine to phenylalanine, the CDR3 is 14 amino acids long. Only the CDR3 portion is preserved as DNA: 42 bases, with reading frame beginning at the first base. Libraries were constructed by the immunoSEQ multiplex PCR assay. To provide template for TCR sequencing, every sample had RNA extracted and reverse transcribed into cDNA. SuperScript III was used for first-strand cDNA synthesis, primed with a 2:1 mix of oligo-dT and random hexamers. A synthetic immune receptor repertoire was used to assess amplification bias, and residual bias was removed computationally. The authors' pipeline ran thus. Raw reads were preprocessed for error removal, and CDR3 was defined according to IMGT conventions as running from the conserved cysteine to phenylalanine. Clonality was computed by normalizing Shannon entropy by log2 of the number of productive unique TCRs and subtracting the result from 1. Whether scalp clones were CD4 or CD8 was inferred by matching scalp TCRbeta sequences against CD4 and CD8 repertoires sorted from blood. TCRdb re-hosts the immuneACCESS table, in-frame sequences only. Its copies lack some clones; in the studies checked, an unresolved V gene accounts for under half of them, and the cause for the rest is not known. V, J and clone size reflect that table, while D and trimming were determined from the DNA. Here the sample has some 170,000 clones; 40% to 65% occur a single time. Of the sample, 10% to 13% falls within the top ten clones.

Sequencing was performed on CD8+ T cells sorted from blood, taken at week 24, from a patient treated with tofacitinib. Here the chain combines TRBV5-6 and TRBJ2-7, with no confident D gene call. This TCR was recovered from a human donor with alopecia areata. The sequenced DNA is TGTGCCAGCAGCCCCGGACGGCCAACCTACGAGCAGTACTTC. Its protein product is CASSPGRPTYEQYF.